The 17 T cell receptor beta chains below were found in one sample sequenced in a study of CD8+ T cells in alopecia areata. Once RNA had been extracted, it was reverse transcribed into cDNA to act as the sequencing template. This table comes from immunoSEQ multiplex PCR, and its TCRdb copy is limited to in-frame clones, with some not included. This table has about 270,000 clones, roughly 60% appearing once. Treatment noted: oral pan-JAK inhibitor, 5-10 mg twice daily. The sequenced sample was CD4+ T cells sorted from blood, obtained around week 52, from a patient treated with tofacitinib. These receptors all come from a human donor with alopecia areata.

This chain connects TRBV29-1 to TRBJ1-2, with D unclear. Germline V lookup: CDR1 SQVTM, CDR2 ANQGSEA. The V end was cut by 7 bases, the J end by 4 bases, with 16 bases between. The CDR3 has 13 amino acids. The CDR3: CSALGALSYGYTF. CDR3 nucleotides: TGCAGCGCCTTGGGTGCGCTAAGCTATGGCTACACCTTC. The variable domain in full, completed from reference TRBV29-1 and TRBJ1-2, reads SAVISQKPSRDICQRGTSLTIQCQVDSQVTMMFWYRQQPGQSLTLIATANQGSEATYESGFVIDKFPISRPNLTFSTLTVSNMSPEDSSIYLCSALGALSYGYTFGSGTRLTVV.

This sequence joins TRBV15 and TRBJ1-2, with D perhaps TRBD1 (5 bases). The CDR3 is made up of 16 amino acids. Trimming pared 0 bases from V and 7 bases from J, leaving 18 bases between. Germline V lookup: CDR1 LNHNV, CDR2 YYDKDF (reference sequence). CDR3 in DNA: TGTGCCACCAGCAGAGAGTCCAGCCCGGCAGGGTCTGGCTACACCTTC. Its translation: CATSRESSPAGSGYTF. Drawing the rest from reference TRBV15 and TRBJ1-2, the complete variable domain is DAMVIQNPRYQVTQFGKPVTLSCSQTLNHNVMYWYQQKSSQAPKLLFHYYDKDFNNEADTPDNFQSRRPNTSFCFLDIRSPGLGDTAMYLCATSRESSPAGSGYTFGSGTRLTVV.

The chain carries TRBV25-1 and TRBJ1-4; 8 nucleotides line up with TRBD1. V shed 8 bases, J shed 5 bases, and the junction held 10 bases outside the gene matches. Looked up from germline, CDR1 is MGHDK and CDR2 is SYGVNS. This CDR3 has 15 residues. The CDR3 is CASRARTGKNEKLFF. Here the CDR3 DNA reads TGTGCCAGCCGAGCCAGGACAGGGAAGAATGAAAAACTGTTTTTT. The entire variable domain, with the rest obtained from reference TRBV25-1 and TRBJ1-4, is as follows: EADIYQTPRYLVIGTGKKITLECSQTMGHDKMYWYQQDPGMELHLIHYSYGVNSTEKGDLSSESTVSRIRTEHFPLTLESARPSHTSQYLCASRARTGKNEKLFFGSGTQLSVL.

This chain uses TRBV6-5 with TRBJ2-7; 10 positions match TRBD1. The CDR3 spans 14 residues. The germline CDR1 and CDR2 sequences are MNHEY and SVGAGI. With V trimmed by 10 bases and J by 6 bases, 12 bases remained unmatched. The CDR3 bases are TGTGCCACCATTCGGCGACAGGGGGCTTCCGAGCAGTACTTC. Protein sequence: CATIRRQGASEQYF.

Only one count was recorded for this clone. V usage is TRBV7-9 and J usage is TRBJ2-5, with a weak D call TRBD1 (5 bases). The CDR3 totals 12 residues. V lost 8 bases and J lost 7, with 14 bases in between. From germline, CDR1 is SEHNR and CDR2 FQNEAQ (reference sequence). The CDR3 bases are TGTGCCAGCTCCGCAGGGATAGTGACCCAGTACTTC. Translation gives CASSAGIVTQYF.

In regard to this clone: This sample includes further DNA sequences coding for the same CDR3. This chain connects TRBV30 to TRBJ2-7; D is undetermined. The CDR3 covers 11 residues. V was shortened by 2 bases and J by 7 bases, with 9 bases between the two germline ends. Germline lookup yields CDR1 GTSNPN and CDR2 SVGIG (reference sequence). As DNA, the CDR3 is TGTGCCTGGAGTCTGGGTTATGAGCAGTACTTC. Amino acid sequence: CAWSLGYEQYF.

This CDR3 reads CASSQEAMAGGGYEQYF. The CDR3 DNA follows: TGTGCCAGCAGCCAAGAGGCAATGGCGGGGGGCGGGTACGAGCAGTACTTC. V usage is TRBV4-2 and J usage is TRBJ2-7; 8 bases agree with TRBD2. The germline V gene encodes CDR1 LGHNA and CDR2 YNFKEQ. V was pared by 0 bases and J by 4 bases, with 11 bases of the junction left unmatched. This CDR3 region has 17 residues.

V is TRBV20-1 and J is TRBJ2-5; D unresolved. Trimming stripped 5 bases from V and 3 bases from J, with 4 bases between. CDR3 length: 10 amino acids. In germline, CDR1 is DFQATT, CDR2 SNEGSKA (reference sequence). DNA for the CDR3: TGCAGTGCTCTCGAAGAGACCCAGTACTTC. Its protein product is CSALEETQYF.

Only a few counts were recorded for this clone. In the same sample, other DNA sequences code for this CDR3. The V and J genes are TRBV9 and TRBJ2-6; the D gene is possibly TRBD1 (6 bases). The CDR3 runs to 15 residues. Trimming cost V 0 bases and J 2 bases, with 6 bases left between them. The germline CDR1 and CDR2 sequences are SGDLS and YYNGEE. CDR3 sequence: CASSVAGAGANVLTF. The CDR3 DNA reads TGTGCCAGCAGCGTAGCAGGGGCTGGGGCCAACGTCCTGACTTTC.

The CDR3 sequence is CASGLPSGGLREQFF. CDR3 coding DNA: TGTGCCAGCGGGTTACCTAGCGGGGGGCTCCGAGAGCAGTTCTTC. This chain connects TRBV5-6 to TRBJ2-1; 11 bases map to TRBD2. Germline V gene lookup returns CDR1 SGHDT and CDR2 YYEEEE. Trimming at V came to 7 bases and at J to 10 bases, leaving 13 bases not matched to a gene. The CDR3 consists of 15 residues.

The CDR3 sequence is CASMAYNEQFF. Here the CDR3 DNA reads TGTGCCAGTATGGCGTACAATGAGCAGTTCTTC. The genes are TRBV19 and TRBJ2-1, with D uncertain. V lost 7 bases, J lost 4 bases, and 5 bases lay in between. Germline V gene data show CDR1 as LNHDA and CDR2 as SQIVND (reference sequence). The CDR3 runs 11 residues.

This chain uses TRBV7-9 with TRBJ2-3, with D possibly matching TRBD2 (6 bases). The germline gives CDR1 SEHNR, CDR2 FQNEAQ (reference sequence). Between the trimmed V and J ends, which lost 5 bases and 14 bases, there was a span of 20 bases. The CDR3 is 13 residues long. CDR3 in amino acids: CASSPMRGGFAYF. The CDR3 nucleotides are TGTGCCAGCAGCCCGATGCGGGGAGGATTCGCGTATTTT.

The gene calls are TRBV30 and TRBJ2-1; no clear D. The germline CDR1 and CDR2 sequences are GTSNPN and SVGIG (reference sequence). Trimming cost V 2 bases and J 10 bases, with 9 bases left between them. The CDR3 is 11 amino acids. The CDR3: CAWSSLWEQFF. In DNA form, the CDR3 reads TGTGCCTGGAGTTCCCTTTGGGAGCAGTTCTTC.

This clone was seen a single time. Within the sample, other DNA sequences also encode this same CDR3. The chain is built from TRBV6-5 and TRBJ1-1; D is ambiguous. Trimming stripped 6 bases from V and 1 base from J, with 3 bases between. Germline loops: CDR1 MNHEY, CDR2 SVGAGI. The CDR3 runs 11 residues. In DNA form, the CDR3 reads TGTGCCAGCAGGGCGAACACTGAAGCTTTCTTT. Protein: CASRANTEAFF.

The rearrangement joins TRBV4-1 to TRBJ1-2, with 8 bases identical to TRBD1. Germline V gene data show CDR1 as MGHRA and CDR2 as YSYEKL. The length of the CDR3 is 16 residues. Germline trimming cut 1 base from V and 1 base from J; bases unmatched to any gene: 5. CDR3 protein: CASSQVLTGGNYGYTF. The CDR3 DNA reads as TGCGCCAGCAGCCAAGTCTTAACAGGGGGTAACTATGGCTACACCTTC.

This chain links TRBV5-1 with TRBJ2-2; D is ambiguous. Trimming cost V 0 bases and J 4 bases, with 10 bases left between them. From germline, CDR1 is SGHRS and CDR2 YFSETQ. This CDR3 is built from 15 residues. The CDR3 loop reads CASSLEWPATGELFF. CDR3 nucleotides: TGCGCCAGCAGCTTGGAGTGGCCGGCCACCGGGGAGCTGTTTTTT.

The chain has TRBV5-6 and TRBJ2-1; 7 nucleotides agree with TRBD1. V shed 1 base and J 2 bases; nucleotides not matched to a gene: 3. Germline V CDR1 and CDR2: SGHDT, YYEEEE. The CDR3 totals 15 residues. The CDR3: CASSLQGGPYNEQFF. CDR3 in DNA: TGTGCCAGCAGCTTGCAAGGGGGCCCCTACAATGAGCAGTTCTTC.